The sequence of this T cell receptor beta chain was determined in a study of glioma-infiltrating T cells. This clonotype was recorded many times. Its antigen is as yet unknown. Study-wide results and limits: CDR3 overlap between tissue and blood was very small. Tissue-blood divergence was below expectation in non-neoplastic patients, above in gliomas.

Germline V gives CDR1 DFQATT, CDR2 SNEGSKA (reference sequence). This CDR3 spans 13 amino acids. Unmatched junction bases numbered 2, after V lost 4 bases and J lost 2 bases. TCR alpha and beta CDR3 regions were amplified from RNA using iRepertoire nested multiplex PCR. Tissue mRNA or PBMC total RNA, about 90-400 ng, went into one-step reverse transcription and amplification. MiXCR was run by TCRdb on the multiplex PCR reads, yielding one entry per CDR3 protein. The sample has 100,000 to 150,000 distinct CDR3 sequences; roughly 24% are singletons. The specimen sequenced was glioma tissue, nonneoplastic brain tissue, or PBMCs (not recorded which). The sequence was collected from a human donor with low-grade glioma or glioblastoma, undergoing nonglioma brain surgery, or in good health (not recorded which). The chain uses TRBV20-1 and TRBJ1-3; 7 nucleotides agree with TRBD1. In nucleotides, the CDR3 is TGCAGTGCTAAGACAGGGCCTGGAAACACCATATATTTT. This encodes CSAKTGPGNTIYF.